Below, one TCR beta chain is given with its context. The antigen remains unidentified. V lost 5 bases and J lost 8, with 13 bases in between. The CDR3 is made up of 14 amino acids. Alongside a J-beta primer mix, a sample-barcoded 5' primer served in a second PCR lasting roughly 6 to 12 cycles. TCRdb used MiXCR to reprocess the 5' RACE reads, holding one entry per CDR3 protein. The data contain approximately 600,000 distinct CDR3 sequences, 58% of them seen just once; the ten biggest clones take up over 35%. This sample was included in a study of blood T cells in healthy people across ages. General study results and limits: Roughly linear age-related decline in beta diversity appeared, significant by age roughly 40.

Sequenced input: blood. The receptor comes from a man in his sixties in good health. The chain employs TRBV12-3 or TRBV12-4 and TRBJ1-6, with D perhaps TRBD1 (5 bases). This chain's CDR3 is CASSTRQSDSPLHF. Written as DNA, the CDR3 is TGTGCCAGCAGTACACGACAGAGTGATTCACCCCTCCACTTT.